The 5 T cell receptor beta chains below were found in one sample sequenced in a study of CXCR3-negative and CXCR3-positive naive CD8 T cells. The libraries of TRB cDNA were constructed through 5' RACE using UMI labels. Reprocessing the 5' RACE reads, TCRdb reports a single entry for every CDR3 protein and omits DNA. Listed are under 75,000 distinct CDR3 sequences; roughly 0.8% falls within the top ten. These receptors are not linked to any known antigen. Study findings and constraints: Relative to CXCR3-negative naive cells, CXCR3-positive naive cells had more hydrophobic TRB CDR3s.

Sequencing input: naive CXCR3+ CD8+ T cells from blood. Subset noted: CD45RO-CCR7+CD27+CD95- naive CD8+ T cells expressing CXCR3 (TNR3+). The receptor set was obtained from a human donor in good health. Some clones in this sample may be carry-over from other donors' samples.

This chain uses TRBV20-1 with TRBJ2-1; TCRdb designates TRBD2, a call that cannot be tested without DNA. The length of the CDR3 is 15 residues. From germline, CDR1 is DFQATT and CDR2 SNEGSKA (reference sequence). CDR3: CSARIGLSLQLEQFF.

The CDR3 reads CASSEPGTYEQYF. This chain links TRBV2 with TRBJ2-7; TCRdb reports TRBD1, a call that lacks DNA to check it against. The CDR3 runs to 13 residues. From germline, CDR1 is SNHLY and CDR2 FYNNEI.

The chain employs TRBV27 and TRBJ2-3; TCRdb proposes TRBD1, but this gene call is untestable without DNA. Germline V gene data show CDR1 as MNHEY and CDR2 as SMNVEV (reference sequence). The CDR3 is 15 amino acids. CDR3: CASSSDSSGTDTQYF.

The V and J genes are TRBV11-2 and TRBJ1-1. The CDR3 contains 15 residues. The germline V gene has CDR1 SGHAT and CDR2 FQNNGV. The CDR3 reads CASSLDLRMNTEAFF.

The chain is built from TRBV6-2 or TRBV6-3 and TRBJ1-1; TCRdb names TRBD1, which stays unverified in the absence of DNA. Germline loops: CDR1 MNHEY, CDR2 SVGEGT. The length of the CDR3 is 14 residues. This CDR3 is CASSYTGKNTEAFF.